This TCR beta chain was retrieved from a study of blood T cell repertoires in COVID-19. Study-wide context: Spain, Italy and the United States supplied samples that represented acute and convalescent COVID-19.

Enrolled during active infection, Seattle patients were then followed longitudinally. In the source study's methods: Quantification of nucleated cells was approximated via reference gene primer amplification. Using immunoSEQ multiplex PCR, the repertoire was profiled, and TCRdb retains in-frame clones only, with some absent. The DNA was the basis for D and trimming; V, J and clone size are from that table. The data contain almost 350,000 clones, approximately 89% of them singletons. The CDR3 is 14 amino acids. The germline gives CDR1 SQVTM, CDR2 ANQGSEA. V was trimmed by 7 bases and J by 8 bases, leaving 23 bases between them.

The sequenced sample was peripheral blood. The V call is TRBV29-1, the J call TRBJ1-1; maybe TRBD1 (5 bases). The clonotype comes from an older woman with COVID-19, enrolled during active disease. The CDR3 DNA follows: TGCAGCGCCCTAGGCAGGGCCTCCTTAGGGGAAGCTTTCTTT. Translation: CSALGRASLGEAFF.